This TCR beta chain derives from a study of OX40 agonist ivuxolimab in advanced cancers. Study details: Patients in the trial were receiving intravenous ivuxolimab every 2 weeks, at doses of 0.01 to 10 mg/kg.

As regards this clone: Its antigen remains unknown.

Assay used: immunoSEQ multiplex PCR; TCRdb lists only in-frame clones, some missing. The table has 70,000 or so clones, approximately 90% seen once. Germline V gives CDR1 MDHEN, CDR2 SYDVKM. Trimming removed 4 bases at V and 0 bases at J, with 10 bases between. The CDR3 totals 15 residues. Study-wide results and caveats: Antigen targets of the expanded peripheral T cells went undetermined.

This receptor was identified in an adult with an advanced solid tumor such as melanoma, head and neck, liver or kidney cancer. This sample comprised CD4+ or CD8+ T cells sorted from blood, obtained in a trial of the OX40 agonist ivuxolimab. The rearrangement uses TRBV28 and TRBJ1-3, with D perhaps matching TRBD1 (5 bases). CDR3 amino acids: CASSYGGPSGNTIYF. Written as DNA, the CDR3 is TGTGCCAGCAGTTATGGGGGTCCCTCTGGAAACACCATATATTTT.